What follows are 22 T cell receptor beta chains derived from one specimen sequenced in a study of OX40 agonist ivuxolimab in advanced cancers. Here immunoSEQ multiplex PCR was the method, and the copy in TCRdb shows in-frame clones only, minus some. The table records 70,000 to 95,000 clones, approximately 91% of them present only once. Material: CD4+ or CD8+ T cells sorted from blood, obtained in a trial of the OX40 agonist ivuxolimab. These receptors were collected from an adult with an advanced solid tumor such as melanoma, head and neck, liver or kidney cancer.

This clone was seen a single time. This chain joins TRBV7-2 and TRBJ2-1; D is undetermined. The germline gives CDR1 SGHTA, CDR2 FQGNSA. The CDR3 covers 15 residues. The germline V and J ends were trimmed by 0 bases and 2 bases, with 8 bases remaining between them. The CDR3 protein is CASSLAGRAYNEQFF. In DNA form, the CDR3 reads TGTGCCAGCAGCTTAGCGGGCAGAGCCTACAATGAGCAGTTCTTC. The full variable domain, its missing parts supplied by reference TRBV7-2 and TRBJ2-1, is GAGVSQSPSNKVTEKGKDVELRCDPISGHTALYWYRQSLGQGLEFLIYFQGNSAPDKSGLPSDRFSAERTGGSVSTLTIQRTQQEDSAVYLCASSLAGRAYNEQFFGPGTRLTVL.

The gene calls are TRBV2 and TRBJ1-5; the D gene is possibly TRBD1 (5 bases). Germline CDR1 reads SNHLY; CDR2 reads FYNNEI. CDR3 length: 15 amino acids. Trimming pared 5 bases from V and 0 bases from J, leaving 11 bases between. The CDR3 reads CASSLGTASNQPQHF. The CDR3 DNA sequence: TGTGCCAGCAGTTTAGGGACGGCTAGCAATCAGCCCCAGCATTTT.

This clone has just one count. The CDR3 is CASSPWTGVPRDNTEAFF. The CDR3 DNA reads TGCGCCAGCAGCCCTTGGACAGGCGTCCCCCGAGATAACACTGAAGCTTTCTTT. The chain joins TRBV4-1 to TRBJ1-1; 7 bases are shared with TRBD1. Germline CDR1 reads MGHRA; CDR2 reads YSYEKL. This CDR3 region has 18 residues. Germline trimming cut 4 bases from V and 2 bases from J; bases unmatched to any gene: 16.

The chain is built from TRBV5-1 and TRBJ2-4; 13 nucleotides match TRBD2. The germline gives CDR1 SGHRS, CDR2 YFSETQ. The CDR3 runs to 16 residues. The V and J ends lost 0 bases and 7 bases, in that order; junction bases with no gene match: 4. The CDR3 DNA is TGCGCCAGCAGCTTGGTAGGACTAGCGGGAGACAACATTCAGTACTTC. It encodes CASSLVGLAGDNIQYF.

The V and J genes are TRBV12-5 and TRBJ2-1; D not resolved. With 3 bases removed from V and 4 bases from J, the gap between germline ends came to 7 bases. The V gene's germline CDR1 is LGHNT and CDR2 FRNRAP. The CDR3 covers 13 residues. Written as DNA, the CDR3 is TGTGCTAGTGGTTTTTTGGGTTACAATGAGCAGTTCTTC. Protein product: CASGFLGYNEQFF.

In this sample, this clone turned up once. This chain uses TRBV5-4 with TRBJ2-3, with 8 bases that match TRBD2. Looked up from germline, CDR1 is SGHNT and CDR2 is YYREEE (reference sequence). This CDR3 region has 18 residues. V lost 4 bases, J lost 0 bases, and 13 bases stayed unmatched. The CDR3 coding sequence is TGTGCCAGCAGCCCGGGAGGGGCAGGGGCTTCTAGCACAGATACGCAGTATTTT. Translation gives CASSPGGAGASSTDTQYF.

This chain joins TRBV28 and TRBJ2-1; 7 bases agree with TRBD2. The CDR3 sequence is 15 residues long. Germline lookup yields CDR1 MDHEN and CDR2 SYDVKM. J was trimmed by 2 bases and V by 3 bases; bases with no gene match: 4. The CDR3 reads CASSLGGRTYNEQFF. Here the CDR3 DNA reads TGTGCCAGCAGTTTGGGCGGGAGAACCTACAATGAGCAGTTCTTC.

This chain uses TRBV10-1 with TRBJ2-2; maybe TRBD1 (5 bases). Trimming removed 5 bases from V and 4 bases from J, with 14 bases in between. Germline V gene lookup returns CDR1 WNHNN and CDR2 SYGVQD (reference sequence). CDR3 length: 15 amino acids. This CDR3 is CASSRQPRGTGELFF. The CDR3 DNA sequence: TGCGCCAGCAGTAGACAGCCTCGAGGCACCGGGGAGCTGTTTTTT.

This chain joins TRBV6-6 and TRBJ1-3, with D perhaps matching TRBD1 (6 bases). V was clipped by 6 bases and J by 0 bases, with 15 bases between them. The germline V gene encodes CDR1 MNHNY and CDR2 SVGAGI (reference sequence). CDR3 length: 16 residues. The chain's CDR3 is CASRLGHLDSGNTIYF. The CDR3 DNA reads TGTGCCAGCAGACTGGGACACCTCGACTCTGGAAACACCATATATTTT.

The V call is TRBV28, the J call TRBJ2-2, with 11 nucleotides matching TRBD2. The germline V gene has CDR1 MDHEN and CDR2 SYDVKM. J lost 3 bases, V lost 7 bases, and 22 bases had no gene match. The CDR3 contains 21 residues. CDR3 in amino acids: CASNPYLFVVAGGTYTGELFF. The CDR3 nucleotides read TGTGCCAGCAACCCTTATCTATTCGTGGTAGCGGGAGGGACCTACACCGGGGAGCTGTTTTTT.

The J gene is TRBJ2-3, the V gene TRBV30, with 9 positions matching TRBD2. Germline V gene sequence: CDR1 GTSNPN, CDR2 SVGIG (reference sequence). The CDR3 covers 19 residues. The V gene end was trimmed by 1 base and the J gene end by 3 bases; junction bases not matched to a gene: 17. For the CDR3, the DNA is TGTGCCTGGAGTGATTTGATTCTAGCGGGAACCTCTGATACAGATACGCAGTATTTT. Encoded protein: CAWSDLILAGTSDTDTQYF.

Here the CDR3 DNA reads TGTGCCAGCAGCACCGGGACAGGGCGGCCGGAGACCCAGTACTTC. Translation gives CASSTGTGRPETQYF. The genes are TRBV5-4 and TRBJ2-5; 9 nucleotides agree with TRBD1. Unmatched junction bases numbered 9, after V lost 4 bases and J lost 5 bases. Germline V gene lookup returns CDR1 SGHNT and CDR2 YYREEE (reference sequence). This CDR3 is 15 amino acids long.

The genes are TRBV28 and TRBJ2-2, with D uncertain. V was trimmed by 3 bases and J by 0 bases, leaving 8 bases between them. Germline loops: CDR1 MDHEN, CDR2 SYDVKM. This CDR3 has 15 amino acids. The CDR3 is CASSFSWPNTGELFF. CDR3 in DNA: TGTGCCAGCAGTTTTTCGTGGCCGAACACCGGGGAGCTGTTTTTT.

This clone was picked up one time. This rearrangement joins TRBV4-2 to TRBJ1-1; D gene ambiguous. V was clipped by 1 base and J by 10 bases, with 16 bases between them. CDR3 length equals 14 residues. Germline V CDR1 and CDR2: LGHNA, YNFKEQ. Written as DNA, the CDR3 is TGTGCCAGCAGCCAAGTAGGTGCAGGCCACGGAGCTTTCTTT. This encodes CASSQVGAGHGAFF.

This chain connects TRBV10-1 to TRBJ2-7; no clear D gene. Per the germline V gene, CDR1 is WNHNN and CDR2 is SYGVQD (reference sequence). The CDR3 contains 16 residues. V lost 7 bases and J lost 1, with 20 bases in between. CDR3 in DNA: TGCGCCAGCATATCTTGCTCCCCCGCGAATTCCTACGAGCAGTACTTC. Its protein product is CASISCSPANSYEQYF.

V gene TRBV5-5 combines with J gene TRBJ1-1; 8 nucleotides agree with TRBD1. This CDR3 has 12 residues. Germline V gene sequence: CDR1 SGHKS, CDR2 YYEKEE (reference sequence). With 3 bases clipped from V and 10 bases from J, the junction kept 5 bases outside the gene matches. The CDR3 loop is CASSSDRVRAFF. As DNA, the CDR3 is TGTGCCAGCAGCTCGGACAGGGTTCGAGCTTTCTTT.

The chain couples TRBV7-3 to TRBJ2-2; D is ambiguous. Trimming took 1 base from V and 1 from J, leaving 7 bases between them. The V gene's germline CDR1 is SGHTA and CDR2 FQGTGA. This CDR3 is built from 15 residues. The CDR3 protein is CASSLSGENTGELFF. CDR3 DNA sequence: TGTGCCAGCAGCTTAAGCGGTGAGAACACCGGGGAGCTGTTTTTT.

The rearrangement links TRBV14 to TRBJ2-1; TRBD2 matches at 7 bases. CDR3 length equals 14 residues. V was clipped by 4 bases and J by 2 bases; unmatched bases: 2. Per germline, CDR1 SGHDN and CDR2 FVKESK. CDR3 protein: CASSPLAAYNEQFF. DNA of the CDR3: TGTGCCAGCAGCCCCCTAGCGGCCTACAATGAGCAGTTCTTC.

This chain links TRBV5-6 with TRBJ2-2, with D possibly called TRBD1 or TRBD2 (6 bases each). The CDR3 extends over 15 amino acids. From germline, CDR1 is SGHDT and CDR2 YYEEEE. The V gene lost 5 bases and the J gene lost 2 bases, with 13 bases spanning the gap. CDR3 sequence reads: CASSLEGGNTGELFF. CDR3 coding DNA: TGTGCCAGCAGTCTAGAGGGGGGAAACACCGGGGAGCTGTTTTTT.

The V gene is TRBV5-4, the J gene TRBJ2-1; perhaps TRBD1 as D (7 bases). Germline V lookup: CDR1 SGHNT, CDR2 YYREEE (reference sequence). The CDR3 runs 16 residues. Trimming left V 2 bases short and J 2 bases short, with 14 bases between. The CDR3 DNA follows: TGTGCCAGCAGCTTCCCAGGGGGGAGAGCCTACAATGAGCAGTTCTTC. As protein: CASSFPGGRAYNEQFF.

The chain recombines TRBV27 with TRBJ2-1; 10 positions match TRBD2. Germline CDR1 is MNHEY and CDR2 is SMNVEV (reference sequence). V shed 3 bases, J shed 9 bases, and the junction held 5 bases outside the gene matches. The CDR3 consists of 14 residues. This CDR3 reads CASSLGTSVTEQFF. As DNA, the CDR3 is TGTGCCAGCAGTTTGGGGACTAGCGTGACTGAGCAGTTCTTC.

In this sample, this clone turned up once. The rearrangement links TRBV11-2 to TRBJ2-1, with 7 bases identical to TRBD1. The CDR3 totals 12 residues. The V and J ends lost 6 bases and 7 bases, in that order; junction bases with no gene match: 3. In germline, CDR1 is SGHAT, CDR2 FQNNGV. CDR3 amino acids: CASRGRGNEQFF. For the CDR3, the DNA is TGTGCCAGCAGGGGCAGGGGGAATGAGCAGTTCTTC.